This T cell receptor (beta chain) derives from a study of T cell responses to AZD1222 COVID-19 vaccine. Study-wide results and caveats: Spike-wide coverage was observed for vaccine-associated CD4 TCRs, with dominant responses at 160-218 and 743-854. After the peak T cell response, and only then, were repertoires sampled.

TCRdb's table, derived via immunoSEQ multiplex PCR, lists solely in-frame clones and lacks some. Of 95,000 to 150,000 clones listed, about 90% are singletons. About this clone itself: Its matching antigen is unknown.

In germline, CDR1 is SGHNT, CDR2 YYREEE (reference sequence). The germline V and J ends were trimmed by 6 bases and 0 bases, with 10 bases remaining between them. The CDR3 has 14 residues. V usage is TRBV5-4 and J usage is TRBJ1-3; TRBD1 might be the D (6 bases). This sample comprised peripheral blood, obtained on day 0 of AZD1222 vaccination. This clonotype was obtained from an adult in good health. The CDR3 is CASTDRNSGNTIYF. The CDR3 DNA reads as TGTGCCAGCACGGACAGAAACTCTGGAAACACCATATATTTT. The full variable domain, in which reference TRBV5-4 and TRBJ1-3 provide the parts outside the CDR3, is ETGVTQSPTHLIKTRGQQVTLRCSSQSGHNTVSWYQQALGQGPQFIFQYYREEENGRGNFPPRFSGLQFPNYSSELNVNALELDDSALYLCASTDRNSGNTIYFGEGSWLTVV.